The rows below give T cell receptor beta chains drawn from one sample of a study of T-cell reconstitution after alpha-beta-depleted transplantation in children. TCRdb used MiXCR to reprocess the PCR reads, holding one entry per CDR3 protein. The table records 480,000 or so distinct CDR3 sequences, 8% to 11% of them present only once. Sequencing was performed on PBMCs, taken before TCRalphabeta/CD19-depleted stem cell transplant. The source is a child younger than 10 with inherited bone marrow failure, due to receive a stem cell transplant. Both conserved end residues are part of each CDR3. The D gene is left open where the match is weak. The size entry is marked missing in some rows and otherwise reads once, few, many or a size class.

>TRBJ2-1|-|TRBV7-2|many
TGTGCCAGCAGCTTGGTAACTAGTAATGAGCAGTTCTTC
CASSLVTSNEQFF
>TRBJ2-3|-|TRBV2|many
TGTGCCAGCAGTGTGGGCGGGACGAGCACAGATACGCAGTATTTT
CASSVGGTSTDTQYF
>TRBJ2-2|TRBD2|TRBV15|few
TGTGCCACCAGGGCGGGGGAGACCAACACCGGGGAGCTGTTTTTT
CATRAGETNTGELFF
>TRBJ1-1|-|TRBV3-1|many
TGTGCCAGCAGCCAAGATACAGGGTGGGAGAACACTGAAGCTTTCTTT
CASSQDTGWENTEAFF
>TRBJ2-7|TRBD2|TRBV27|many
TGTGCCAGCAGTTTCCTGGCGGGAGCTCCCTACGAGCAGTACTTC
CASSFLAGAPYEQYF
>TRBJ2-2|-|TRBV4-3|many
TGCGCCAGCAGCCAAGAAGTCGAGGGCACCGGGGAGCTGTTTTTT
CASSQEVEGTGELFF
>TRBJ2-5|TRBD2|TRBV7-9|few
TGTGCCAGCAGCTCTAAGCGGGAGGTCCTACAAGAGACCCAGTACTTC
CASSSKREVLQETQYF
>TRBJ1-1|-|TRBV18|many
TGTGCCAGCTCACGGGGGCTGGGGAACACTGAAGCTTTCTTT
CASSRGLGNTEAFF
>TRBJ2-7|-|TRBV7-9|-
TGTGCTAGCAGCCCCCCGGGGACTCCCTACGAGCAGTACTTC
CASSPPGTPYEQYF
>TRBJ1-1|TRBD1|TRBV4-3|many
TGCGCCAGCAGCCAAGATCGGTGGACAGGGGGGGACACTGAAGCTTTCTTT
CASSQDRWTGGDTEAFF
>TRBJ2-5|TRBD2|TRBV4-3|many
TGCGCCAGCAGCCAAGATGGGGGTAGCGGGAGGGCGACGACCCAGTACTTC
CASSQDGGSGRATTQYF
>TRBJ1-6|-|TRBV11-2|-
TGTGCCAGCAGCTTAAAGGGTGGGGGATTTTCCTATAATTCACCCCTCCACTTT
CASSLKGGGFSYNSPLHF
>TRBJ2-1|-|TRBV7-9|many
TGTGCCAGCAGCTTATTCCTGGCTAGCGCCTGGTATGAGCAGTTCTTC
CASSLFLASAWYEQFF
>TRBJ2-3|-|TRBV7-8|many
TGTGCCAGCAGCTTAGTCGGTCTAGGGAATACAGATACGCAGTATTTT
CASSLVGLGNTDTQYF
>TRBJ2-2|TRBD1|TRBV19|many
TGTGCCAGTAGACAGGGGGCCGGGGAGCTGTTTTTT
CASRQGAGELFF
>TRBJ2-5|-|TRBV13|-
TGTGCCAGCAGCTTAATAGGGCAGGGGCAAGAGACCCAGTACTTC
CASSLIGQGQETQYF
>TRBJ2-3|-|TRBV6-5|many
TGTGCCAGCAGTTATAATCAGGGGGGAGATACGCAGTATTTT
CASSYNQGGDTQYF
>TRBJ2-7|TRBD1|TRBV18|-
TGTGCCAGCTCACCCGCCGGGACAGGGGGCGGCGAGCAGTACTTC
CASSPAGTGGGEQYF
>TRBJ2-2|-|TRBV4-2|-
TGTGCCAGCAGCCAAGGGGGCCTTTCGAACACCGGGGAGCTGTTTTTT
CASSQGGLSNTGELFF
>TRBJ2-3|-|TRBV29-1|many
TGCAGCGTTGAAGATCAAAGGAGCGGACAGTATTTT
CSVEDQRSGQYF
>TRBJ1-5|-|TRBV28|many
TGTGCCAGCAGTCTCGGACAGATCTGGGTGAGGAGCAATCAGCCCCAGCATTTT
CASSLGQIWVRSNQPQHF
>TRBJ2-7|-|TRBV20-1|many
TGCAGTGCTAGAGATCGGGGTGTAGTTCGACCCGAGCAGTACTTC
CSARDRGVVRPEQYF
>TRBJ2-1|TRBD2|TRBV5-1|many
TGCGCCAGCAGCTTGACCCCAGCGGGAGGGTTAGGTGAGCAGTTCTTC
CASSLTPAGGLGEQFF
>TRBJ2-6|-|TRBV6-1|-
TGTGCCAGCAGTGAAGGTTTCTCTGGGGCCAACGTCCTGACTTTC
CASSEGFSGANVLTF
>TRBJ2-1|-|TRBV20-1|few
TGCAGTGCTTACTCTAGGGGGGTAGGGGAGCAGTTCTTC
CSAYSRGVGEQFF
>TRBJ2-2|-|TRBV28|many
TGTGCCAGCAGTTTGTCCTCGAACACCGGGGAGCTGTTTTTT
CASSLSSNTGELFF
>TRBJ1-2|TRBD1|TRBV4-1|-
TGCGCCAGCAGCCAAGAGTGGACAGGGGACTATGGCTACACCTTC
CASSQEWTGDYGYTF
>TRBJ1-2|-|TRBV7-6|few
TGTGCCAGCAGCTTAGACCAGGGAGGCTATGGCTACACCTTC
CASSLDQGGYGYTF
>TRBJ2-3|TRBD1|TRBV6-1|many
TGTGCCAGCAGTGCCAGGGGACAGGGCGCCGGAGATACGCAGTATTTT
CASSARGQGAGDTQYF
>TRBJ2-7|TRBD1|TRBV6-5|many
TGTGCCAGCAGTTACTCACCGGGACAGGGGATCACTCGGTCTTGGGAGCAGTACTTC
CASSYSPGQGITRSWEQYF
>TRBJ2-5|-|TRBV7-9|many
TGTGCCAGCAGCTTTCTTGGGGGAATTTACCAAGAGACCCAGTACTTC
CASSFLGGIYQETQYF
>TRBJ1-1|-|TRBV5-1|-
TGCGCCAGCAGCTTGGAGACGGGGGCGAACACTGAAGCTTTCTTT
CASSLETGANTEAFF
>TRBJ2-5|-|TRBV29-1|many
TGCAGCGTCCAACAGGGAAGTGAGACCCAGTACTTC
CSVQQGSETQYF
>TRBJ1-6|-|TRBV10-3|many
TGTGCCATCGGTCGGGGGATAGGGTATAATTCACCCCTCCACTTT
CAIGRGIGYNSPLHF
>TRBJ1-1|TRBD1|TRBV28|many
TGTGCCAGCAGTTTTAGCTTTGTACAGGGGGGCACTGAAGCTTTCTTT
CASSFSFVQGGTEAFF
>TRBJ1-2|-|TRBV7-9|many
TGTGCCAGCAGCTCACGACCGGGGACGCGCGCCAACTATGGCTACACCTTC
CASSSRPGTRANYGYTF
>TRBJ1-2|-|TRBV28|-
TGTGCCAGCAGTTTCAGGGAGTCCCATGGCTACACCTTC
CASSFRESHGYTF
>TRBJ2-5|TRBD1|TRBV20-1|many
TGCAGTGCTAGAGATCTGGGACAGGGGGCAGAGACCCAGTACTTC
CSARDLGQGAETQYF
>TRBJ2-2|-|TRBV29-1|few
TGCAGCGTTGAAGATCCAGGCAAAGCGAACACCGGGGAGCTGTTTTTT
CSVEDPGKANTGELFF
>TRBJ2-7|-|TRBV20-1|-
TGCAGTGCTGGGGGGGGGCGCGCCTACCTCTACGAGCAGTACTTC
CSAGGGRAYLYEQYF
>TRBJ2-3|TRBD1|TRBV5-1|many
TGCGCCAGCAGCTTGTTGACAGGGGGCGTCGATACGCAGTATTTT
CASSLLTGGVDTQYF
>TRBJ2-6|-|TRBV7-9|many
TGTGCCAGCAGCCGAATTTCCAGGGGTGCTGGGGCCAACGTCCTGACTTTC
CASSRISRGAGANVLTF
>TRBJ2-5|-|TRBV3-1|many
TGTGCCAGCAGCCAAGTGCACGACCAAGAGACCCAGTACTTC
CASSQVHDQETQYF
>TRBJ2-2|TRBD2|TRBV20-1|many
TGCAGTGCTTACGACTTAGCGGGAGTTAACACCGGGGAGCTGTTTTTT
CSAYDLAGVNTGELFF
>TRBJ2-3|-|TRBV5-1|-
TGCGCCAGCAGCCCCTCCGCCGGAGATACGCAGTATTTT
CASSPSAGDTQYF
>TRBJ2-5|-|TRBV7-9|many
TGTGCCAGCAGCTTTTCTGTTCAAGAGACCCAGTACTTC
CASSFSVQETQYF
>TRBJ2-1|TRBD2|TRBV20-1|few
TGCAGTGCTAGCCGAGGACTAGCGGGGCTGGGTGAGCAGTTCTTC
CSASRGLAGLGEQFF
>TRBJ2-5|-|TRBV12-3/TRBV12-4|-
TGTGCCAGCAGTTTCGGTTCAGGGAACCAAGAGACCCAGTACTTC
CASSFGSGNQETQYF
>TRBJ2-7|TRBD1|TRBV3-1|-
TGTGCCAGCAGCCAAGAAGTCGGGACAGCCAGGTTCTACGAGCAGTACTTC
CASSQEVGTARFYEQYF
>TRBJ1-1|-|TRBV16|many
TGTGCCAGCAGCCAAAACGGTTTGAACACTGAAGCTTTCTTT
CASSQNGLNTEAFF
>TRBJ2-7|-|TRBV4-3|few
TGCGCCAGCAGCCAAGATTCGGACCCCTCCTACGAGCAGTACTTC
CASSQDSDPSYEQYF
>TRBJ2-1|-|TRBV11-2|few
TGTGCCAGCAGCCCCGAGGGGGGGCTTCGGAATGAGCAGTTCTTC
CASSPEGGLRNEQFF
>TRBJ2-1|-|TRBV29-1|many
TGCAGCGTTGATTCTTTGTCCGTAGGTGAGCAGTTCTTC
CSVDSLSVGEQFF
>TRBJ2-4|TRBD2|TRBV24-1|many
TGTGCCACCAGTGAACCCGGGACTAGCTACATTCAGTACTTC
CATSEPGTSYIQYF